A selection of T cell receptor beta chains follows, all from one sample in a study of control samples from healthy donors and cancer patients. The repertoire was sequenced with immunoSEQ multiplex PCR; TCRdb's copy has only in-frame clones and lacks some. The profile shows some 410,000 clones, 90% of them singletons. Sequenced material: PBMCs. The receptors were gathered from a man aged 40-49 years with head and neck cancer. Both conserved end residues are part of each CDR3. A D gene is named only where the DNA matches it firmly. Clone sizes are given selectively: once, few, many, or a class where the clone is expanded.

>TRBV6-5|-|-|TRBJ1-5
TGTGCCAGCAGTCCCCGGACCGGGGACAATCAGCCCCAGCATTTT
CASSPRTGDNQPQHF
>TRBV6-6|-|few|TRBJ1-2
TGTGCCAGCAGTTACGCTGTTGGGAATGGCTACACCTTC
CASSYAVGNGYTF
>TRBV5-6|-|-|TRBJ1-1
TGTGCCAGCAGCTTCGGAGGGGCTAGAAAAGCTTTCTTT
CASSFGGARKAFF
>TRBV7-3|TRBD1|-|TRBJ1-1
TGTGCCAGCAGCGGAACAGGGGGCCCGAACACTGAAGCTTTCTTT
CASSGTGGPNTEAFF
>TRBV21-1|-|-|TRBJ2-7
TGTGCCAGCAGCAGTCCATTGACCAGACTAACAAGAACAGGGGGGGGCTCCTACGAGCAGTACTTC
CASSSPLTRLTRTGGGSYEQYF
>TRBV4-3|-|-|TRBJ2-2
TGCGCCAGCAGCCGCGGATATGGGGGGTCGAACACCGGGGAGCTGTTTTTT
CASSRGYGGSNTGELFF
>TRBV4-1|TRBD2|-|TRBJ2-1
TGCGCCAGCAGCCAAGGGACTAGCGGGAGACGGCAGTTCTTC
CASSQGTSGRRQFF
>TRBV19|-|-|TRBJ1-3
TGTGCCAGTAGTATGGGGCTCCGGAGCTCTGGAAACACCATATATTTT
CASSMGLRSSGNTIYF
>TRBV30|-|-|TRBJ2-7
TGTGCCTGGAGAGAATCCTACGAGCAGTACTTC
CAWRESYEQYF
>TRBV29-1|TRBD1|-|TRBJ1-1
TGCAGCGTTGGACAGGGAACGAACACTGAAGCTTTCTTT
CSVGQGTNTEAFF
>TRBV7-3|TRBD1|-|TRBJ1-3
TGTGCCAGCAGCTTAGGGGCCAGGGGGACATTCGACGGAAACACCATATATTTT
CASSLGARGTFDGNTIYF
>TRBV30|TRBD1|-|TRBJ1-1
TGTGCCTGGAGTGATTCGTGGACAGGAGCCTCTCGCCTGGACGTCTTCTTT
CAWSDSWTGASRLDVFF
>TRBV6-5|TRBD2|-|TRBJ2-1
TGTGCCAGCAGTAAGAGCGGGAGTACCTACAATGAGCAGTTCTTC
CASSKSGSTYNEQFF
>TRBV4-1|-|-|TRBJ2-7
TGCGCCAGCAGCCAAGATCTTGGGGGGGCGAGGGAGCAGTACTTC
CASSQDLGGAREQYF
>TRBV7-3|-|-|TRBJ2-2
TGTGCCAGCAGCTTTCACGGCAACACCGGGGAGCTGTTTTTT
CASSFHGNTGELFF
>TRBV19|TRBD2|once|TRBJ2-1
TGTGCCAGTAGTATAGGGGGAGGGGTGGGTGAGCAGTTCTTC
CASSIGGGVGEQFF
>TRBV5-1|-|-|TRBJ2-5
TGCGCCAGCAGTATCGGGGGGCTTGAGACCCAGTACTTC
CASSIGGLETQYF
>TRBV5-8|TRBD1|-|TRBJ2-1
TGTGCCAGCAGCTTGGCCTTTGGGACAGGGATAATCAATGAGCAGTTCTTC
CASSLAFGTGIINEQFF
>TRBV5-6|TRBD1|once|TRBJ1-6
TGTGCCAGCAGCCCGGGACAGCAGTCACCCCTCCACTTT
CASSPGQQSPLHF
>TRBV19|-|once|TRBJ2-2
TGTGCCAGTAGTATAGTGGGGGGGCGCGGCACCGGGGAGCTGTTTTTT
CASSIVGGRGTGELFF
>TRBV9|TRBD1|-|TRBJ1-2
TGTGCCAGCAGTAACCCCGGGACAGGTCGCAACGCTAACTATGGCTACACCTTC
CASSNPGTGRNANYGYTF
>TRBV10-2|-|once|TRBJ2-7
TGCGCCAGCAGGGAGAGCGGGCGGAGCTCCTACGAGCAGTACTTC
CASRESGRSSYEQYF
>TRBV7-9|-|-|TRBJ1-6
TGTGCCAGCAGCTTCTCATTTTCACCCCTCCACTTT
CASSFSFSPLHF
>TRBV3-1/TRBV3-2|-|-|TRBJ1-3
TGTGCCAGCAGCCAAGGCCTCTCTGGAAACACCATATATTTT
CASSQGLSGNTIYF
>TRBV6-5|-|-|TRBJ1-6
TGTGCCAGCAGTCGGACAATTTCGCCACCCCTCCACTTT
CASSRTISPPLHF
>TRBV9|-|once|TRBJ1-2
TGTGCCAGCAGCGTAGTTACGGGAAACTATGGCTACACCTTC
CASSVVTGNYGYTF
>TRBV30|-|-|TRBJ1-2
TGTGCCTGGAGTGTATCAGGGAACTATGGCTACACCTTC
CAWSVSGNYGYTF
>TRBV19|-|-|TRBJ1-4
TGTGCCAGTAGTATAGATCCGGGACGGAATAATGAAAAACTGTTTTTT
CASSIDPGRNNEKLFF
>TRBV28|-|-|TRBJ2-7
TGTGCCAGCAGTGCTGGACAGTACGAGCAGTACTTC
CASSAGQYEQYF
>TRBV4-1|-|-|TRBJ1-1
TGCGCCAGCAGCCGAGAGACGTTCGGCACAGCCGTTACTGAAGCTTTCTTT
CASSRETFGTAVTEAFF
>TRBV6-5|TRBD1|-|TRBJ2-6
TGTGCCAGCAGGACAGGGGCCGGGGCCAACGTCCTGACTTTC
CASRTGAGANVLTF
>TRBV11-3|-|-|TRBJ2-1
TGTGCCAGCAGCTTAGGGGTTCTAGGGGAGCAGTTCTTC
CASSLGVLGEQFF
>TRBV2|TRBD1|-|TRBJ1-6
TGTGCCAGCAGCACCGCCCAGGGACAGGGTTCCGAATATAATTCACCCCTCCACTTT
CASSTAQGQGSEYNSPLHF
>TRBV28|TRBD1|-|TRBJ1-5
TGTGCCAGTGGGGGGACAGCCAATCAGCCCCAGCATTTT
CASGGTANQPQHF
>TRBV4-2|-|-|TRBJ1-2
TGTGCCAGCAGCCAAGCCCTAACAGCGTCGGCTAACTATGGCTACACCTTC
CASSQALTASANYGYTF
>TRBV30|-|-|TRBJ1-5
TGTGCCTGGAGTGTACTTTCCGGTCCGCCCCAGCATTTT
CAWSVLSGPPQHF
>TRBV7-3|TRBD2|-|TRBJ2-2
TGTGCCAGCAGCCCACAAACGCGACTAGCGGGGGGATCGAACACCGGGGAGCTGTTTTTT
CASSPQTRLAGGSNTGELFF
>TRBV27|-|-|TRBJ1-5
TGTGCCAGCAGTGGGAGACTAAATCAGCCCCAGCATTTT
CASSGRLNQPQHF
>TRBV6-5|TRBD2|-|TRBJ2-7
TGTGCCAGCAGTTACTCAGTTAGCGGGAGAACCTACGAGCAGTACTTC
CASSYSVSGRTYEQYF
>TRBV19|TRBD2|once|TRBJ2-3
TGTGCCAGTAGTCTGGAGGGGACTAGCGGGGGTAGCACAGATACGCAGTATTTT
CASSLEGTSGGSTDTQYF
>TRBV2|TRBD1|-|TRBJ1-5
TGTGCCAGCAGTGGCGACAGGGGGTATGGCAATCAGCCCCAGCATTTT
CASSGDRGYGNQPQHF
>TRBV25-1|TRBD1|-|TRBJ1-2
TGTGCCGGACAGGGGGACTATGGCTACACCTTC
CAGQGDYGYTF
>TRBV6-2/TRBV6-3|TRBD1|once|TRBJ1-6
TGTGCCAGCAGCCCTGACAGGGGGCAAAGCGGTTCACCCCTCCACTTT
CASSPDRGQSGSPLHF
>TRBV25-1|-|-|TRBJ2-1
TGTGCCAGCAGTTATCCCCCGACACCTGAGCAGTTCTTC
CASSYPPTPEQFF
>TRBV27|-|-|TRBJ1-6
TGTGCCAGCAGTTCCGGAGATTCACCCCTCCACTTT
CASSSGDSPLHF
>TRBV4-1|-|-|TRBJ1-2
TGCGCCAGCAGCCAAGATGAAGGGGCTGCTAACTATGGCTACACCTTC
CASSQDEGAANYGYTF
>TRBV19|-|-|TRBJ1-2
TGTGCCAGTAGTGGGGACCGTGCTAACTATGGCTACACCTTC
CASSGDRANYGYTF
>TRBV29-1|TRBD1|once|TRBJ1-4
TGCAGCGTTGGGACAACCGGGACAGGAAGGGGGGAAAAACTGTTTTTT
CSVGTTGTGRGEKLFF
>TRBV15|-|-|TRBJ1-2
TGTGCCACCAGCAGAGGTGTAGCACCGCACTATGGCTACACCTTC
CATSRGVAPHYGYTF
>TRBV5-4|-|once|TRBJ2-5
TGTGCCAGCAGCCCTTTGGGCAGGGCACTTCATGAGACCCAGTACTTC
CASSPLGRALHETQYF
>TRBV5-1|-|-|TRBJ1-5
TGCGCCAGCAGCTTAGCAGGGCAACAGCCCCAGCATTTT
CASSLAGQQPQHF
>TRBV7-9|-|few|TRBJ2-6
TGTGCCAGCAGCGGACAGGCCAACGTCCTGACTTTC
CASSGQANVLTF
>TRBV27|TRBD2|-|TRBJ2-4
TGTGCCTCCGGGACTAGCGGACTCTTAGCCAAAAACATTCAGTACTTC
CASGTSGLLAKNIQYF
>TRBV5-4|-|-|TRBJ2-7
TGTGCCAGCAGCTTGGATGCGTTGGAGCAGTACTTC
CASSLDALEQYF
>TRBV13|-|-|TRBJ2-3
TGTGCCAGCAGCTTAAGAGGGGGTTGGACAGATACGCAGTATTTT
CASSLRGGWTDTQYF
>TRBV5-1|TRBD2|-|TRBJ2-7
TGCGCCAGCAGCGCATTACTAGCGGGAGGGACTTACGAGCAGTACTTC
CASSALLAGGTYEQYF
>TRBV30|-|-|TRBJ2-7
-
CAWSVGRGTLYF
>TRBV28|TRBD2|few|TRBJ2-7
TGTGCCAGCACTCGCCTAGCGGGGGGAGTTCACGAGCAGTACTTC
CASTRLAGGVHEQYF
>TRBV24-1|-|-|TRBJ2-2
TGTGCCACCAGTGACCCCCGTCCCCCGAACACCGGGGAGCTGTTTTTT
CATSDPRPPNTGELFF